This T cell receptor (beta chain) was identified in a study of cytomegalovirus exposure and HLA in healthy donors. This PCR relied on a set of 60 Vbeta primers and 13 Jbeta primers. TCRdb's copy holds only in-frame clones and misses some; the assay was immunoSEQ multiplex PCR. Altogether 200,000 to 250,000 clones are present, approximately 82% being singletons, with the ten largest covering 0.58%. What was sequenced was PBMCs. This clonotype originated in a woman aged 35 to 49 in good health and CMV-seronegative.

The CDR3 loop reads CASSRQTGGSGEQYF. The DNA for the CDR3 is TGTGCCAGTAGTCGCCAGACAGGGGGCTCGGGAGAGCAGTACTTC. The chain combines TRBV19 with TRBJ2-7; TRBD1 agrees at 10 bases. Unmatched junction bases numbered 11, after V lost 5 bases and J lost 7 bases. The germline CDR1 and CDR2 sequences are LNHDA and SQIVND (reference sequence). CDR3 length: 15 amino acids. The full variable domain, rest sourced from reference TRBV19 and TRBJ2-7, is DGGITQSPKYLFRKEGQNVTLSCEQNLNHDAMYWYRQDPGQGLRLIYYSQIVNDFQKGDIAEGYSVSREKKESFPLTVTSAQKNPTAFYLCASSRQTGGSGEQYFGPGTRLTVT.